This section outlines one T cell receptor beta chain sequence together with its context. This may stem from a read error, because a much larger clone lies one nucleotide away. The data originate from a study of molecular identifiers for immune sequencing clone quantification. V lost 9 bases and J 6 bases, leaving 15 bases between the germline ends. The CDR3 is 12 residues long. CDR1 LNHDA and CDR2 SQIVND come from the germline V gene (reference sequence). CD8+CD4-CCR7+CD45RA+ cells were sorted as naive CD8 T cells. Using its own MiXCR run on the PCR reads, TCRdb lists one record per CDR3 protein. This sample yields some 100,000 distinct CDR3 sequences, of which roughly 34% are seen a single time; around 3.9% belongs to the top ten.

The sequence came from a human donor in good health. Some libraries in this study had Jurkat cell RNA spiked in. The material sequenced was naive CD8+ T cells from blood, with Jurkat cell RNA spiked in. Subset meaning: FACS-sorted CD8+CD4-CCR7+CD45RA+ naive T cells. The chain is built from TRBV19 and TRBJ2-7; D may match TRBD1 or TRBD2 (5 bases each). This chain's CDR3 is CARSPGPLEQYF. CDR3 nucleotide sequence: TGTGCCAGAAGCCCGGGACCGCTCGAGCAGTACTTC.